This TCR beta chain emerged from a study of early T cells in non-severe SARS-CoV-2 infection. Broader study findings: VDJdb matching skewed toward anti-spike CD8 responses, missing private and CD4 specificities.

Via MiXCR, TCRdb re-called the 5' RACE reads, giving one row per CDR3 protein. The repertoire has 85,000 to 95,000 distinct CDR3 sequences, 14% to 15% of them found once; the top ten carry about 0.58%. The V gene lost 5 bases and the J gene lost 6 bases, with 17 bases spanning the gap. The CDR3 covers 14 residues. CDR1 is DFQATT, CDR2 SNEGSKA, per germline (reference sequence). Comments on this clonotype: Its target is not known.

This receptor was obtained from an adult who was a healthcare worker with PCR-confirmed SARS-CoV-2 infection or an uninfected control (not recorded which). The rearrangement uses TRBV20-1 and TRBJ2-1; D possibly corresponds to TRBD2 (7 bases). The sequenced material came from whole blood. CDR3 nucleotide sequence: TGCAGTGCTCTGAGCGGGGAAGGGGGCAATGAGCAGTTCTTC. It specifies CSALSGEGGNEQFF.